This T cell receptor beta chain was captured in a study of blood T cell repertoires in COVID-19 (dated by TCRdb to 2020 to 2022). About the investigation overall: Samples from collaborators originated in the United States, Italy and Spain and spanned both the acute and convalescent phases of COVID-19. The prospective study material was composed of cDNA or gDNA derived from T cells, B-cell-depleted T cells, or PBMCs. A freely available public database, intended as a resource for researchers studying the immune response to SARS-CoV-2, is where the repertoires were released. Samples were obtained from the ongoing ImmuneRACE study (first 160 participants) and from some 1,200 subjects provided by 6 global collaborators. Where HLA class I and class II types were available, the types were taken from metadata supplied by the sample provider, not from assay-based typing. Sample metadata almost always included a de-identified subject ID, COVID-19 status, age in years and sex. Subjects who had been exposed to COVID-19, were actively infected with it, or had recovered from it provided the deeply sampled blood TCRbeta repertoires that made up the dataset. Points the paper makes about the study in general: The quantity of clinical and demographic metadata differed by source and by participant and was supplied without curation.

As concerns this clone: What antigen it recognizes has not been identified. Per-base qualities were not stored, and no clone one base away is much larger.

Participants in the prospective study were aged about 18 to 95 years, lived in 24 United States geographic areas, and enrolled through a virtual design. In the prospective study, participants were assigned to cohorts based on the clinical history participants reported in a screening survey and a study questionnaire. Recovered participants in ImmuneRACE Cohort 3 were defined as having two consecutive negative NP/OP PCR tests, clearance from a healthcare professional, or resolution of symptoms. In the prospective study, mobile phlebotomists collected whole blood, serum and a nasopharyngeal or oropharyngeal swab from each participant. Over an approximately 2-month period, participants in the prospective study had the option of providing additional blood draws and questionnaires. Prospective study blood samples were shipped either frozen or at room temperature before DNA extraction. The immunoSEQ Assay, a bias-controlled multiplex PCR, was used to amplify TCRbeta CDR3 regions from genomic DNA. Regarding the original processing steps: Within the assay, amplification of reference gene primers was used to estimate how many nucleated cells each sample contained. Sequence reads were collapsed and filtered to measure the absolute abundance of every unique TCRbeta CDR3 rearrangement. For each sample, productive Simpson clonality was calculated as the square root of Simpson's diversity index over productive rearrangements. Here the immuneACCESS table is served through TCRdb, limited to in-frame sequences with V and J called. Missing clones are a known gap in these copies; in checked studies unresolved V genes cover under half, and the rest lacks a known reason. Clone size and the V and J calls come from that table; the DNA yielded D and trimming. The sample contains some 300,000 clones, nearly 90% of them found a single time. Of the sample, roughly 10% falls within the top ten clones.

The germline V gene sets CDR1 to MNHEY and CDR2 to SVGAGI. Germline trimming amounts to 5 bases on V and 6 bases on J, with 6 as the count of junction bases outside the gene matches. The CDR3 covers 13 residues, taking in both the cysteine and the phenylalanine. The DNA shown is the 39-base CDR3, in frame from base 1. The TCR comes from a woman in her thirties who had recovered from COVID-19. The chain is made from TRBV6-5 and TRBJ2-7, with 8 bases in between that match TRBD1. Specimen: PBMCs or T cells enriched from blood (not recorded which). The DNA reads as follows: TGTGCCAGCAGTCGACAGGGGATGGGCGAGCAGTACTTC. Its coded protein is CASSRQGMGEQYF.